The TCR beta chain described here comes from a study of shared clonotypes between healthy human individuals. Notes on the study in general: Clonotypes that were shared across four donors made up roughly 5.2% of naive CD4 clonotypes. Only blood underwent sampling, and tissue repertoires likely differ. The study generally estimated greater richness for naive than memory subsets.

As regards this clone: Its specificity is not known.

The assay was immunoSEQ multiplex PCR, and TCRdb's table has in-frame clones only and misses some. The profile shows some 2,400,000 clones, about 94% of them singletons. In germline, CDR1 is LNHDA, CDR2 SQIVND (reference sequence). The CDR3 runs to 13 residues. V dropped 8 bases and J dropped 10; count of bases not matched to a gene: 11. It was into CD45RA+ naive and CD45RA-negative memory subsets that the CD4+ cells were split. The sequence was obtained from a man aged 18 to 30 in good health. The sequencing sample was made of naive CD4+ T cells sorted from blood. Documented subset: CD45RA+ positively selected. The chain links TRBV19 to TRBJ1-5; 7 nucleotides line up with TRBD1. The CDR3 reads CASSGTDHLPQHF. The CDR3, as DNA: TGTGCCAGTTCCGGGACAGACCATCTTCCCCAGCATTTT.